Shown below are 31 T cell receptor beta chains from a single sample sequenced in a study of CD8 T cells in ankylosing spondylitis. Study outcomes and limitations: Seemingly distinctive of ankylosing spondylitis blood was a TCR beta motif formed by eight highly homologous variants.

TCRdb itself ran the 5' RACE reads through MiXCR, one entry per CDR3 protein. The sample holds around 770,000 distinct CDR3 sequences, around a fifth seen once. For these TCRs, the target antigens are not known. Sequencing was carried out using blood, either unsorted or a sorted T cell fraction (not recorded which). Receptors originate from a male donor with ankylosing spondylitis.

The rearrangement links TRBV4-1 to TRBJ2-5; 8 positions match TRBD1. The CDR3 length is 15 residues. V was pared by 1 base and J by 1 base, with 2 bases of the junction left unmatched. The germline V gene has CDR1 MGHRA and CDR2 YSYEKL. CDR3 sequence: CASSQGDRRQETQYF. CDR3 sequence (DNA): TGCGCCAGCAGCCAAGGGGACAGGCGCCAAGAGACCCAGTACTTC.

The chain uses TRBV12-3 or TRBV12-4 and TRBJ1-2; TRBD1 matches at 9 bases. V gave up 5 bases and J gave up 11 bases; unmatched junction bases: 9. The CDR3 is 13 amino acids. CDR3 nucleotide sequence: TGTGCCAGCAGTCTCGGACAGGGGATCAGTTACACCTTC. This codes for CASSLGQGISYTF.

The V gene is TRBV2, the J gene TRBJ2-5; TRBD1 or TRBD2 may be the D gene (6 bases each). Trimming removed 7 bases from V and 1 base from J, with 16 bases in between. Germline CDR1 is SNHLY and CDR2 is FYNNEI. There are 15 residues in the CDR3. This chain's CDR3 is CASTKGGERQETQYF. For the CDR3, the DNA is TGTGCCAGCACCAAGGGGGGCGAACGCCAAGAGACCCAGTACTTC. Combining the CDR3 with reference TRBV2 and TRBJ2-5 gives the whole variable domain EPEVTQTPSHQVTQMGQEVILRCVPISNHLYFYWYRQILGQKVEFLVSFYNNEISEKSEIFDDQFSVERPDGSNFTLKIRSTKLEDSAMYFCASTKGGERQETQYFGPGTRLLVL.

The rearrangement uses TRBV7-8 and TRBJ1-1; the D gene is possibly TRBD1 (5 bases). Germline V gives CDR1 SGHVS, CDR2 FQNEAQ. CDR3 length: 15 residues. The germline V and J ends were trimmed by 0 bases and 5 bases, with 13 bases remaining between them. The CDR3 DNA is TGTGCCAGCAGCTTAGCCCCCTCAGGGAAGACTGAAGCTTTCTTT. Its protein is CASSLAPSGKTEAFF.

This clonotype was detected only a few times. The chain links TRBV12-3 or TRBV12-4 to TRBJ1-2; perhaps TRBD1 as D (6 bases). The CDR3 spans 15 residues. V shed 5 bases and J shed 7 bases, with 20 bases lying between them. As DNA, the CDR3 is TGTGCCAGCAGTCCAAGCCAGGGTGGGGGCTTTGGCTACACCTTC. Its protein is CASSPSQGGGFGYTF.

DNA for the CDR3: TGTGCCATCAGTGAATCACAGGGGGGTAACGAGCAGTACTTC. This gives the protein CAISESQGGNEQYF. This chain connects TRBV10-3 to TRBJ2-7, with 8 bases fitting TRBD1. Trimming at V came to 3 bases and at J to 5 bases, leaving 6 bases not matched to a gene. The CDR3 covers 14 residues. CDR1 ENHRY and CDR2 SYGVKD come from the germline V gene.

This clonotype showed up just a few times. The genes are TRBV9 and TRBJ1-2; 7 bases agree with TRBD1. Germline values: CDR1 SGDLS, CDR2 YYNGEE. J was trimmed by 8 bases and V by 0 bases; bases with no gene match: 10. This CDR3 contains 15 residues. For the CDR3, the DNA is TGTGCCAGCAGCGTAGGTCTTGACAGGGCTGCGGGCTACACCTTC. This encodes CASSVGLDRAAGYTF.

This clonotype was seen once. The rearrangement links TRBV3-1 to TRBJ1-1, with 11 bases aligning to TRBD1. The junction had 7 bases not matched to a gene; V was cut back by 3 bases and J by 10 bases. From germline, CDR1 is LGHDT and CDR2 YNNKEL (reference sequence). This CDR3 has 14 residues. In DNA, the CDR3 is TGTGCCAGCAGCCACGGACAGGGGGCTTTCGGAGCTTTCTTT. It specifies CASSHGQGAFGAFF.

This clonotype was found many times. The chain combines TRBV29-1 with TRBJ2-3; 8 nucleotides match TRBD1. With V trimmed by 3 bases and J by 4 bases, 3 bases remained unmatched. Germline CDR1 and CDR2: SQVTM and ANQGSEA. The length of the CDR3 is 13 residues. The CDR3 DNA is TGCAGCGTTGACCTGACAGGGGCAGATACGCAGTATTTT. It yields the protein CSVDLTGADTQYF.

There are a few counts of this clonotype. A much larger clone differs from this one at a single base, so this may be a read error. The CDR3: CASSNIDTQYF. CDR3 sequence (DNA): TGTGCCAGCAGTAACATAGATACGCAGTATTTT. V and J are TRBV12-3 or TRBV12-4 and TRBJ2-3; D unresolved. The ends were cut back, 5 bases at V and 5 bases at J, with 5 bases in the middle. This CDR3 has 11 residues.

The table lists this clonotype with a few counts. This sequence joins TRBV9 and TRBJ1-1; D gene uncertain. V shed 0 bases and J shed 4 bases, with 13 bases lying between them. Germline V gene data show CDR1 as SGDLS and CDR2 as YYNGEE. CDR3 length: 15 amino acids. Written as DNA, the CDR3 is TGTGCCAGCAGCGTAGTCCAGGAAGTGAGCACTGAAGCTTTCTTT. This gives the protein CASSVVQEVSTEAFF. Supplemented by reference TRBV9 and TRBJ1-1, the full variable domain reads DSGVTQTPKHLITATGQRVTLRCSPRSGDLSVYWYQQSLDQGLQFLIQYYNGEERAKGNILERFSAQQFPDLHSELNLSSLELGDSALYFCASSVVQEVSTEAFFGQGTRLTVV.

This clonotype was detected many times. The chain combines TRBV5-1 with TRBJ1-2; TRBD1 matches at 7 bases. V was pared by 0 bases and J by 3 bases, with 2 bases of the junction left unmatched. Germline CDR1 SGHRS, CDR2 YFSETQ. This CDR3 contains 14 residues. CDR3 residues: CASSLVTGDYGYTF. The CDR3 region has the DNA TGCGCCAGCAGCTTGGTAACAGGGGACTATGGCTACACCTTC.

This clonotype has only a few counts. This chain connects TRBV29-1 to TRBJ2-2; D perhaps matches TRBD1 (6 bases). Trimming pared 5 bases from V and 1 base from J, leaving 23 bases between. CDR3 size: 18 residues. Looked up from germline, CDR1 is SQVTM and CDR2 is ANQGSEA. For the CDR3, the DNA is TGCAGCGTTCTAACAAGCTATAGGGGACAAGTGAACACCGGGGAGCTGTTTTTT. Translated, it gives CSVLTSYRGQVNTGELFF.

The chain employs TRBV5-1 and TRBJ2-7; the D gene is possibly TRBD1 (6 bases). Trimming left V 1 base short and J 1 base short, with 15 bases between. This CDR3 contains 16 residues. Germline CDR1 SGHRS, CDR2 YFSETQ. As DNA, the CDR3 is TGCGCCAGCAGCTTGATTGGTCCCAGGGGATCCTACGAGCAGTACTTC. This translates into CASSLIGPRGSYEQYF.

This clonotype occurred many times. The V and J genes are TRBV7-2 and TRBJ2-1, with TRBD2 identical over 11 bases. Germline-derived CDR1 and CDR2 are SGHTA and FQGNSA. This CDR3 has 15 amino acids. V gave up 2 bases and J gave up 7 bases; unmatched junction bases: 4. The CDR3 sequence: CASSLLAGGRNEQFF. Written as DNA, the CDR3 is TGTGCCAGCAGCTTACTAGCGGGGGGCCGAAATGAGCAGTTCTTC.

This clonotype was seen a handful of times. The chain uses TRBV5-1 and TRBJ2-7; possible D gene TRBD1, 6 bases. Trimming removed 3 bases from V and 0 bases from J, with 13 bases in between. Germline CDR1 is SGHRS and CDR2 is YFSETQ. There are 15 residues in the CDR3. The CDR3 loop reads CASSWTAIDSYEQYF. CDR3 DNA: TGCGCCAGCAGCTGGACAGCCATAGACTCCTACGAGCAGTACTTC.

The chain recombines TRBV12-3 or TRBV12-4 with TRBJ1-1; D unclear. This CDR3 is built from 12 residues. The V end lost 7 bases, the J end lost 6 bases, and 12 bases lay between the germline ends. The CDR3 protein is CASTLDYSEAFF. The CDR3 region has the DNA TGTGCCAGCACCCTGGACTACTCTGAAGCTTTCTTT.

This clonotype was detected ten times or more. The chain links TRBV11-3 to TRBJ2-2; no reliable D call. The CDR3 is 13 residues long. V gave up 2 bases and J gave up 3 bases, with 4 bases separating them. The germline gives CDR1 SGHNT, CDR2 YENEEA. As DNA, the CDR3 is TGTGCCAGCAGCTTATGGGACACCGGGGAGCTGTTTTTT. Its protein product is CASSLWDTGELFF. The variable domain in full, with the rest retrieved from reference TRBV11-3 and TRBJ2-2, is EAGVVQSPRYKIIEKKQPVAFWCNPISGHNTLYWYLQNLGQGPELLIRYENEEAVDDSQLPKDRFSAERLKGVDSTLKIQPAELGDSAVYLCASSLWDTGELFFGEGSRLTVL.

This clonotype occurred a few times. The V gene is TRBV12-3 or TRBV12-4, the J gene TRBJ2-2, with 11 bases matching TRBD2. There are 15 residues in the CDR3. The trim removed 4 bases at V and 6 bases at J, leaving 4 bases unmatched. Here the CDR3 DNA reads TGTGCCAGCAGTTCCTTAGCGGGAGGGGCCGGGGAGCTGTTTTTT. It specifies CASSSLAGGAGELFF.

The chain has TRBV28 and TRBJ2-2, with 9 positions matching TRBD2. With V trimmed by 3 bases and J by 5 bases, 10 bases remained unmatched. The CDR3 consists of 17 residues. Germline CDR1 and CDR2: MDHEN and SYDVKM. The CDR3 nucleotides are TGTGCCAGCAGTTTTCGTCTTAGCGGGAGTGGGACCGGGGAGCTGTTTTTT. Translated, it gives CASSFRLSGSGTGELFF.

The chain recombines TRBV20-1 with TRBJ2-1; 9 bases line up with TRBD2. Per germline, CDR1 DFQATT and CDR2 SNEGSKA (reference sequence). This CDR3 is 16 amino acids long. Trimming at V came to 2 bases and at J to 3 bases, leaving 8 bases not matched to a gene. CDR3 loop: CSARFYSGSSYNEQFF. CDR3 DNA: TGCAGTGCTAGATTTTATAGCGGGAGCAGCTACAATGAGCAGTTCTTC.

This clonotype has just a few counts. The chain employs TRBV4-2 and TRBJ2-3, with 9 bases fitting TRBD2. The germline V gene has CDR1 LGHNA and CDR2 YNFKEQ. This CDR3 is built from 14 residues. V shed 8 bases and J 3 bases; nucleotides not matched to a gene: 6. CDR3 DNA: TGTGCCAGCGGCGGCGGGGGGGCGACAGATACGCAGTATTTT. It encodes CASGGGGATDTQYF.

V gene TRBV15 combines with J gene TRBJ2-5; the D gene is possibly TRBD1 (6 bases). V lost 3 bases, J lost 2 bases, and 16 bases lay in between. Germline values: CDR1 LNHNV, CDR2 YYDKDF (reference sequence). There are 16 residues in the CDR3. DNA for the CDR3: TGTGCCACCAGCAGTCGTTCACAGGGCCGACAAGAGACCCAGTACTTC. It is translated as CATSSRSQGRQETQYF.

The rearrangement links TRBV13 to TRBJ2-5; 7 bases match TRBD2. V lost 0 bases, J lost 3 bases, and 13 bases stayed unmatched. CDR3 length equals 18 residues. Germline values: CDR1 PRHDT, CDR2 FYEKMQ (reference sequence). DNA for the CDR3: TGTGCCAGCAGCTTAGGCGGGAAGCCCTGGGAGGGTGAAGAGACCCAGTACTTC. It specifies CASSLGGKPWEGEETQYF.

V gene TRBV29-1 combines with J gene TRBJ2-1; the D is unclear. This CDR3 is 12 amino acids long. Trimming stripped 3 bases from V and 3 bases from J, with 6 bases between. Germline lookup yields CDR1 SQVTM and CDR2 ANQGSEA. CDR3 region: CSVEPGYNEQFF. Written as DNA, the CDR3 is TGCAGCGTTGAGCCAGGCTACAATGAGCAGTTCTTC.

The rearrangement uses TRBV5-4 and TRBJ2-3, with unresolved D. The CDR3 consists of 13 residues. Trimming removed 0 bases from V and 8 bases from J, with 10 bases in between. The V gene's germline CDR1 is SGHNT and CDR2 YYREEE (reference sequence). The CDR3 nucleotides are TGTGCCAGCAGCTTGGGGAGTACCGTTACGCAGTATTTT. It yields the protein CASSLGSTVTQYF.

V is TRBV5-4 and J is TRBJ2-1; D is possibly TRBD2 (7 bases). V was cut by 0 bases and J by 1 base, with 14 bases left in between. Germline V gene data show CDR1 as SGHNT and CDR2 as YYREEE (reference sequence). The CDR3 runs 17 residues. CDR3 residues: CASSLAWGGASYNEQFF. CDR3 bases: TGTGCCAGCAGCTTGGCCTGGGGGGGGGCTTCCTACAATGAGCAGTTCTTC. Full variable domain (outside the CDR3, taken from reference TRBV5-4 and TRBJ2-1): ETGVTQSPTHLIKTRGQQVTLRCSSQSGHNTVSWYQQALGQGPQFIFQYYREEENGRGNFPPRFSGLQFPNYSSELNVNALELDDSALYLCASSLAWGGASYNEQFFGPGTRLTVL.

This clonotype occurred many times. One end of the junction is discordant with germline, which a read error may explain. This rearrangement joins TRBV5-1 to TRBJ1-1; 7 bases are a match to TRBD1. CDR3 length: 13 amino acids. The V gene's germline CDR1 is SGHRS and CDR2 YFSETQ. The CDR3 DNA reads as TGTGCCAGCAGCCTAGACAGGGACACTGAAGCTTTCTTT. Its protein product is CASSLDRDTEAFF.

This chain links TRBV6-5 with TRBJ2-3, with D maybe TRBD2 (5 bases). The germline gives CDR1 MNHEY, CDR2 SVGAGI. With 2 bases removed from V and 2 bases from J, the gap between germline ends came to 8 bases. CDR3 size: 14 residues. This CDR3 is CASSYNRDTDTQYF. For the CDR3, the DNA is TGTGCCAGCAGTTACAACCGGGACACAGATACGCAGTATTTT.

About this clonotype itself: At one of its ends the junction is not consistent with the germline gene, which may arise from a read error. This chain connects TRBV27 to TRBJ1-5; D not resolved. The germline V gene has CDR1 MNHEY and CDR2 SMNVEV (reference sequence). The CDR3 is 14 residues long. The DNA of the CDR3 is TGTGCCAGCAGTCTATCGGGTGCGTATCAGCCCCAGCATTTT. Protein sequence: CASSLSGAYQPQHF.

The chain recombines TRBV12-3 or TRBV12-4 with TRBJ1-5; D is unclear. Trimming took off 3 bases at V and 8 bases at J, with 11 bases between the two ends. The CDR3 is 13 residues long. The CDR3: CASSLGGNKPQHF. As DNA, the CDR3 is TGTGCCAGCAGTTTGGGAGGTAACAAGCCCCAGCATTTT.